The 20 T cell receptor beta chains listed next were all sequenced from one sample in a study of T cells in Graves' hyperthyroidism and ophthalmopathy. TCR beta CDR3 regions were amplified from RNA. Initially, a first-round RT-PCR of the TCR CDR3 employed the HTBI primer set. TCRdb reprocessed the multiplex PCR reads with MiXCR, giving one entry per CDR3 protein. This table holds 300,000 to 450,000 distinct CDR3 sequences, 25% found once. The sequenced sample was blood. The receptors were sampled from a man aged 45-65 years with Graves' hyperthyroidism.

The chain has TRBV11-3 and TRBJ1-2, with 8 bases identical to TRBD1. Trimming removed 6 bases from V and 8 bases from J; junction bases left unmatched: 17. The CDR3 consists of 16 residues. Germline values: CDR1 SGHNT, CDR2 YENEEA. The CDR3 sequence: CASSIDSADRAYGYTF. DNA of the CDR3: TGTGCCAGCAGTATAGACTCAGCGGACAGGGCATACGGCTACACCTTC.

The V and J genes are TRBV6-1 and TRBJ1-1; D perhaps matches TRBD1 (6 bases). The CDR3 covers 14 residues. V dropped 2 bases and J dropped 5 bases, with 12 bases sitting between them. Germline assignment: CDR1 MNHNS and CDR2 SASEGT. The CDR3 DNA reads TGTGCCAGCAGTGAATGGGGGGCGCGGACTGAAGCTTTCTTT. It is translated as CASSEWGARTEAFF.

This clonotype appeared a few times. The V and J genes are TRBV28 and TRBJ2-7; 10 positions match TRBD2. Germline-derived CDR1 and CDR2 are MDHEN and SYDVKM. J gave up 2 bases and V 7 bases, and 5 bases lay outside the gene matches. The CDR3 runs to 14 residues. The CDR3 coding sequence is TGTGCCAGCAAACTAGCGGGAAACACCTACGAGCAGTACTTC. Its protein is CASKLAGNTYEQYF.

This clonotype has only a few counts. The CDR3 loop reads CAISESMGLDGETQYF. CDR3 sequence (DNA): TGTGCCATCAGTGAGTCTATGGGACTGGACGGGGAGACCCAGTACTTC. The chain recombines TRBV10-3 with TRBJ2-5; a possible D gene is TRBD2 (6 bases). Germline V gene sequence: CDR1 ENHRY, CDR2 SYGVKD. This CDR3 has 16 amino acids. The V end lost 0 bases, the J end lost 5 bases, and 16 bases lay between the germline ends.

The CDR3 bases are TGTGCCAGCAGCCAAGAGCAGCGACGGGAGGATCGAAATGAGCAGTTCTTC. It encodes CASSQEQRREDRNEQFF. The V gene is TRBV3-1, the J gene TRBJ2-1, with 7 bases identical to TRBD2. The CDR3 length is 17 residues. V was pared by 0 bases and J by 7 bases, with 12 bases of the junction left unmatched. The germline gives CDR1 LGHDT, CDR2 YNNKEL (reference sequence).

The CDR3 protein is CASSFTAETQYF. CDR3 coding DNA: TGCGCCAGCAGCTTTACGGCGGAGACCCAGTACTTC. The gene calls are TRBV5-1 and TRBJ2-5; D is unclear. From germline, CDR1 is SGHRS and CDR2 YFSETQ. The V end was cut by 2 bases, the J end by 5 bases, with 7 bases between. This CDR3 has 12 amino acids.

V and J are TRBV12-3 or TRBV12-4 and TRBJ1-1; D gene ambiguous. V was clipped by 3 bases and J by 8 bases, with 16 bases between them. The CDR3 contains 14 residues. In DNA form, the CDR3 reads TGTGCCAGCAGTTTTCCCGGTGGGCTTTGCGAAGCTTTCTTT. Amino acid sequence: CASSFPGGLCEAFF.

The chain couples TRBV6-1 to TRBJ2-1, with 12 positions matching TRBD2. CDR3 length: 15 amino acids. Trimming took 3 bases from V and 10 from J; bases not matched to a gene: 7. The germline gives CDR1 MNHNS, CDR2 SASEGT. This CDR3 reads CASSERGLAGWEQFF. For the CDR3, the DNA is TGTGCCAGCAGTGAGAGAGGACTAGCGGGATGGGAGCAGTTCTTC.

This clonotype came up many times. The V gene is TRBV6-1, the J gene TRBJ2-3, with D possibly being TRBD2 (5 bases). V was trimmed by 6 bases and J by 1 base, leaving 11 bases between them. The CDR3 loop spans 14 amino acids. Germline CDR1 MNHNS, CDR2 SASEGT. CDR3 region: CASRTDSRTDTQYF. DNA of the CDR3: TGTGCCAGCAGGACGGACTCCCGCACAGATACGCAGTATTTT.

The chain uses TRBV7-3 and TRBJ2-3, with D uncertain. V dropped 2 bases and J dropped 2 bases, with 8 bases sitting between them. CDR1 SGHTA and CDR2 FQGTGA come from the germline V gene. The length of the CDR3 is 14 residues. CDR3 bases: TGTGCCAGCAGCTTAGATCCTGCCACAGATACGCAGTATTTT. This sequence encodes CASSLDPATDTQYF. Together with reference TRBV7-3 and TRBJ2-3, the CDR3 gives the full variable domain: GAGVSQTPSNKVTEKGKYVELRCDPISGHTALYWYRQSLGQGPEFLIYFQGTGAADDSGLPNDRFFAVRPEGSVSTLKIQRTERGDSAVYLCASSLDPATDTQYFGPGTRLTVL.

V gene TRBV9 combines with J gene TRBJ2-7; D is perhaps TRBD1 (6 bases). Germline CDR1 SGDLS, CDR2 YYNGEE. The CDR3 loop spans 13 amino acids. Trimming left V 2 bases short and J 3 bases short, with 9 bases between. This CDR3 reads CASSVRGGYEQYF. The CDR3 bases are TGTGCCAGCAGCGTTCGAGGGGGCTACGAGCAGTACTTC.

The sample holds many counts of this clonotype. The chain recombines TRBV7-9 with TRBJ2-3, with D unresolved. The CDR3 sequence is 14 residues long. The V gene lost 3 bases and the J gene lost 0 bases, with 7 bases spanning the gap. Germline V gene lookup returns CDR1 SEHNR and CDR2 FQNEAQ (reference sequence). The CDR3 spells CASSFETSTDTQYF. In DNA form, the CDR3 reads TGTGCCAGCAGCTTCGAGACCAGCACAGATACGCAGTATTTT.

The chain is built from TRBV9 and TRBJ2-1, with 8 bases aligning to TRBD2. The CDR3 contains 15 residues. Trimming at V came to 0 bases and at J to 7 bases, leaving 6 bases not matched to a gene. The germline V gene encodes CDR1 SGDLS and CDR2 YYNGEE. The CDR3 is CASSVGGRPGNEQFF. The CDR3 nucleotides are TGTGCCAGCAGCGTAGGCGGGAGGCCGGGGAATGAGCAGTTCTTC.

The chain couples TRBV11-2 to TRBJ2-1, with 12 bases identical to TRBD2. J lost 9 bases, V lost 5 bases, and 5 bases had no gene match. Germline CDR1 SGHAT, CDR2 FQNNGV. This CDR3 has 14 residues. The CDR3, as DNA: TGTGCCAGCAGCAAGACTAGCGGGAGCAGTGAGCAGTTCTTC. It codes for CASSKTSGSSEQFF.

Comments on this clonotype: This may be a read error: a much more frequent sequence differs by one nucleotide. The V and J genes are TRBV20-1 and TRBJ2-3, with D hard to call. Trimming removed 5 bases at V and 1 base at J, with 13 bases between. The CDR3 contains 14 residues. In germline, CDR1 is DFQATT, CDR2 SNEGSKA (reference sequence). CDR3 nucleotides: TGCAGTGCTCCCCTGGGTGACGGCACAGATACGCAGTATTTT. Its protein is CSAPLGDGTDTQYF.

This clonotype was counted once. The rearrangement links TRBV9 to TRBJ2-7; the D gene is possibly TRBD2 (5 bases). The CDR3 has 14 residues. CDR1 SGDLS and CDR2 YYNGEE come from the germline V gene. V lost 0 bases and J lost 3, with 10 bases in between. CDR3 loop: CASSVDRGFYEQYF. CDR3 sequence (DNA): TGTGCCAGCAGCGTAGATCGGGGTTTCTACGAGCAGTACTTC.

The chain uses TRBV29-1 and TRBJ2-1; 12 bases are a match to TRBD1. This CDR3 has 13 amino acids. V gave up 6 bases and J gave up 9 bases; unmatched junction bases: 6. From germline, CDR1 is SQVTM and CDR2 ANQGSEA. The CDR3 nucleotides read TGCAGCGTCCGGGACAGGGGGCGACGTGAGCAGTTCTTC. Residues: CSVRDRGRREQFF.

The V and J genes are TRBV5-1 and TRBJ2-2; D may match TRBD1 or TRBD2 (5 bases each). Per the germline V gene, CDR1 is SGHRS and CDR2 is YFSETQ. Trimming pared 4 bases from V and 14 bases from J, leaving 21 bases between. The CDR3 sequence is 14 residues long. The CDR3 sequence: CASSEEGLLGNLFF. CDR3 nucleotide sequence: TGCGCCAGCAGCGAAGAGGGGCTATTAGGGAACCTGTTTTTT.

The chain employs TRBV6-1 and TRBJ2-4, with 10 positions matching TRBD2. CDR1 is MNHNS, CDR2 SASEGT, per germline. There are 14 residues in the CDR3. The J segment lost 15 bases and the V segment lost 2 bases, leaving 10 bases of the junction unmatched. In DNA, the CDR3 is TGTGCCAGCAGTGAACTGGCTAGCGGGAGTGTGAGGTACTTC. It encodes CASSELASGSVRYF.

The chain has TRBV12-3 or TRBV12-4 and TRBJ2-3; 14 bases fit TRBD2. Germline trimming cut 4 bases from V and 9 bases from J; bases unmatched to any gene: 3. The CDR3 contains 14 residues. The CDR3 sequence: CASSWGLAGETQYF. The CDR3 coding sequence is TGTGCCAGCAGTTGGGGACTAGCGGGGGAAACGCAGTATTTT.